This TCR beta chain stems from a study of T cells after yellow fever vaccination. Findings and limits, study-wide: Post-booster repertoires contained most primary-vaccination clones again (approximately 95% CD4, about 90% CD8). Only a small proportion of the clonotypes turned up in both the CD4 and the CD8 compartments, likely arising from convergent recombination. The secondary T-cell response peaked on day 5, not day 15, but was weaker.

There are a few counts of this clonotype. No antigen is known for it. V was trimmed by 4 bases and J by 13 bases, leaving 15 bases between them. CDR1 is SGHRS and CDR2 is YFSETQ in the germline V gene. This CDR3 is 12 amino acids long. By 5'RACE template switching, TCR cDNA was produced, with a universal primer site and UMIs added in the process. TCRdb ran MiXCR on the 5' RACE reads and lists one entry per CDR3 protein. The sample lists about 340,000 distinct CDR3 sequences; roughly 4.3% were seen once. The sequence came from a man aged 18 to 30 who received the YFV17D yellow fever vaccine. J is TRBJ2-1 and V is TRBV5-1, with D possibly TRBD2 on 5 matching bases. This sample comprised PBMCs, obtained 5 days after the yellow fever booster vaccination. The CDR3: CASSTGRGPQFF. CDR3 in DNA: TGCGCCAGCAGCACCGGCCGGGGTCCCCAGTTCTTC.